The rows below give T cell receptor beta chains drawn from one sample of a study of T-cell memory formation after mild COVID-19. Each CDR3 protein is one row after TCRdb ran MiXCR on the 5' RACE reads. The sample gives some 7,400 distinct CDR3 sequences, approximately 33% of which show up once; 50% to 60% is in the top ten. Sequenced input: PBMCs or a T cell subset sorted from them (not recorded which). The receptors were gathered from an adult woman who had mild COVID-19 (a few samples of this study predate the infection). Cell type and time point are not known. Each CDR3 is given with its conserved first and last residue. The D gene is left open where the match is weak. Clone size is shown for a subset of rows, as once, few, many or a class of expanded clone.

j_call: TRBJ1-5; clone_size: many; d_call: -; v_call: TRBV3-1; cdr3_aa: CASSPFGGLSNQPQHF; cdr3_nt: TGTGCCAGCAGCCCGTTCGGGGGCCTTAGCAATCAGCCCCAGCATTTT
j_call: TRBJ2-3; clone_size: -; d_call: -; v_call: TRBV6-5; cdr3_aa: CASSYSPETGTQYF; cdr3_nt: TGTGCCAGCAGTTACAGCCCGGAGACGGGTACGCAGTATTTT
j_call: TRBJ1-2; clone_size: many; d_call: -; v_call: TRBV7-9; cdr3_aa: CASRYPPGPKTHGYTF; cdr3_nt: TGTGCCAGCAGATATCCGCCGGGACCGAAAACACATGGCTACACCTTC
j_call: TRBJ1-2; clone_size: many; d_call: TRBD1; v_call: TRBV5-1; cdr3_aa: CASSYPGGRGGYTF; cdr3_nt: TGCGCCAGCAGCTACCCAGGGGGAAGAGGTGGCTACACCTTC
j_call: TRBJ2-4; clone_size: many; d_call: -; v_call: TRBV9; cdr3_aa: CASSPVVGSKNIQYF; cdr3_nt: TGTGCCAGCAGCCCTGTTGTGGGGTCCAAAAACATTCAGTACTTC
j_call: TRBJ1-2; clone_size: many; d_call: TRBD1; v_call: TRBV12-3/TRBV12-4; cdr3_aa: CASSLETGGSPYGYTF; cdr3_nt: TGTGCCAGCAGTTTAGAAACAGGGGGCTCCCCCTATGGCTACACCTTC
j_call: TRBJ1-5; clone_size: many; d_call: -; v_call: TRBV20-1; cdr3_aa: CSAPLWRDTWSNQPQHF; cdr3_nt: TGCAGTGCCCCTCTTTGGCGGGACACATGGAGCAATCAGCCCCAGCATTTT
j_call: TRBJ2-5; clone_size: -; d_call: TRBD2; v_call: TRBV6-5; cdr3_aa: CASSYLSGKIKETQYF; cdr3_nt: TGTGCCAGCAGTTACCTTAGCGGGAAGATTAAAGAGACCCAGTACTTC
j_call: TRBJ1-1; clone_size: medium-sized; d_call: -; v_call: TRBV7-9; cdr3_aa: CASSPALGLDTEAFF; cdr3_nt: TGTGCCAGCAGCCCTGCGTTAGGACTAGACACTGAAGCTTTCTTT
j_call: TRBJ2-5; clone_size: once; d_call: -; v_call: TRBV9; cdr3_aa: CASSVEGGFMTQYF; cdr3_nt: TGTGCCAGCAGCGTAGAAGGGGGGTTTATGACCCAGTACTTC
j_call: TRBJ2-1; clone_size: many; d_call: TRBD2; v_call: TRBV7-9; cdr3_aa: CASSSGTRYNEQFF; cdr3_nt: TGTGCCAGCAGCAGCGGGACTAGATACAATGAGCAGTTCTTC
j_call: TRBJ2-5; clone_size: few; d_call: -; v_call: TRBV7-2; cdr3_aa: CASSSQETQYF; cdr3_nt: TGTGCCAGCAGCTCACAAGAGACCCAGTACTTC
j_call: TRBJ2-3; clone_size: -; d_call: -; v_call: TRBV20-1; cdr3_aa: CTPARSGGTNTQYF; cdr3_nt: TGCACCCCGGCTCGTTCAGGTGGGACAAATACGCAGTATTTT
j_call: TRBJ2-5; clone_size: many; d_call: -; v_call: TRBV4-1; cdr3_aa: CASSPGGAETQYF; cdr3_nt: TGCGCCAGCAGCCCAGGAGGGGCAGAGACCCAGTACTTC
j_call: TRBJ2-2; clone_size: medium-sized; d_call: -; v_call: TRBV6-5; cdr3_aa: CASSYSSLLAGELFF; cdr3_nt: TGTGCCAGCAGTTACTCGAGTTTGCTGGCCGGGGAGCTGTTTTTT
j_call: TRBJ1-1; clone_size: many; d_call: -; v_call: TRBV6-2/TRBV6-3; cdr3_aa: CASSWGIRVNTEAFF; cdr3_nt: TGTGCCAGCAGTTGGGGTATTAGGGTGAACACTGAAGCTTTCTTT
j_call: TRBJ2-5; clone_size: many; d_call: TRBD2; v_call: TRBV3-1; cdr3_aa: CASSLAGVRRPPPRF; cdr3_nt: TGTGCCAGCAGCCTAGCGGGAGTACGACGGCCCCCACCACGTTTC
j_call: TRBJ2-1; clone_size: many; d_call: TRBD2; v_call: TRBV6-2/TRBV6-3; cdr3_aa: CASLTKLAGGTYNEQFF; cdr3_nt: TGTGCCAGCCTAACCAAACTAGCGGGAGGAACCTACAATGAGCAGTTCTTC
j_call: TRBJ2-2; clone_size: many; d_call: -; v_call: TRBV5-4; cdr3_aa: CASQQGLPTGELFF; cdr3_nt: TGTGCCAGCCAACAGGGCCTACCCACCGGGGAGCTGTTTTTT
j_call: TRBJ1-1; clone_size: many; d_call: TRBD1; v_call: TRBV27; cdr3_aa: CASRFSTGLITEAFF; cdr3_nt: TGTGCCAGCAGGTTTTCGACAGGGTTGATCACTGAAGCTTTCTTT
j_call: TRBJ1-1; clone_size: medium-sized; d_call: -; v_call: TRBV9; cdr3_aa: CASSPRPSPGESPQGPEAFF; cdr3_nt: TGTGCCAGCAGCCCTCGCCCTTCACCAGGGGAATCCCCGCAAGGTCCTGAAGCTTTCTTT
j_call: TRBJ1-2; clone_size: many; d_call: TRBD1; v_call: TRBV30; cdr3_aa: CAWAPGQGNYGYTF; cdr3_nt: TGTGCCTGGGCTCCAGGACAGGGAAACTATGGCTACACCTTC
j_call: TRBJ2-5; clone_size: -; d_call: -; v_call: TRBV18; cdr3_aa: CASSPSSAMETQYF; cdr3_nt: TGTGCCAGCTCACCAAGTTCGGCTATGGAGACCCAGTACTTC
j_call: TRBJ2-7; clone_size: many; d_call: TRBD2; v_call: TRBV5-4; cdr3_aa: CASSLGLSLAGVEYEQYF; cdr3_nt: TGTGCCAGCAGCTTGGGTCTAAGTCTAGCGGGAGTTGAGTACGAGCAGTACTTC
j_call: TRBJ2-5; clone_size: -; d_call: TRBD2; v_call: TRBV20-1; cdr3_aa: CSARGAGWETQYF; cdr3_nt: TGCAGTGCTAGAGGAGCGGGATGGGAGACCCAGTACTTC
j_call: TRBJ2-7; clone_size: many; d_call: -; v_call: TRBV7-9; cdr3_aa: CASSPEQSSYEQYF; cdr3_nt: TGTGCCAGCAGCCCAGAGCAGTCCTCCTACGAGCAGTACTTC
j_call: TRBJ1-1; clone_size: many; d_call: -; v_call: TRBV11-2; cdr3_aa: CASRQGEWTEAFF; cdr3_nt: TGTGCCAGCAGACAGGGAGAATGGACTGAAGCTTTCTTT
j_call: TRBJ2-3; clone_size: few; d_call: TRBD2; v_call: TRBV7-2; cdr3_aa: CASSSERGVRTQYF; cdr3_nt: TGTGCCAGCAGCTCTGAGCGGGGGGTCCGTACGCAGTATTTT
j_call: TRBJ1-1; clone_size: many; d_call: TRBD1; v_call: TRBV2; cdr3_aa: CASMRQGALKLFF; cdr3_nt: TGTGCCAGCATGAGACAGGGCGCACTGAAGCTTTTCTTT
j_call: TRBJ2-3; clone_size: many; d_call: TRBD1; v_call: TRBV4-2; cdr3_aa: CASSQGTGAFPYPDTQYF; cdr3_nt: TGTGCCAGCAGCCAAGGGACAGGGGCCTTTCCGTACCCAGATACGCAGTATTTT
j_call: TRBJ1-1; clone_size: many; d_call: TRBD1; v_call: TRBV7-9; cdr3_aa: CASSRPGTGSRYTEAFF; cdr3_nt: TGTGCCAGCAGCCGACCCGGGACAGGGAGCCGGTACACTGAAGCTTTCTTT
j_call: TRBJ1-1; clone_size: many; d_call: -; v_call: TRBV3-1; cdr3_aa: CASSQVDLGAFF; cdr3_nt: TGTGCCAGCAGCCAAGTCGATTTGGGAGCTTTCTTT
j_call: TRBJ2-6; clone_size: many; d_call: TRBD1; v_call: TRBV24-1; cdr3_aa: CATSERRTGGANVLTF; cdr3_nt: TGTGCCACCAGTGAGCGTCGGACAGGTGGGGCCAACGTCCTGACTTTC
j_call: TRBJ2-3; clone_size: -; d_call: TRBD2; v_call: TRBV6-5; cdr3_aa: CASKSAGGLPDTQYF; cdr3_nt: TGTGCCAGCAAATCAGCGGGGGGGCTTCCAGATACGCAGTATTTT
j_call: TRBJ2-2; clone_size: many; d_call: TRBD1; v_call: TRBV29-1; cdr3_aa: CSVHRGPSGTGELFF; cdr3_nt: TGCAGCGTTCACAGGGGGCCCTCTGGCACCGGGGAGCTGTTTTTT